This is a list of T cell receptor beta chains from one sample in a study of blood T cell repertoires in COVID-19. This table comes from immunoSEQ multiplex PCR, and its TCRdb copy is limited to in-frame clones, with some not included. The table shows some 290,000 clones, with roughly 93% occurring only once. The specimen was PBMCs or T cells enriched from blood (not recorded which). All receptors derive from a woman in her thirties or forties with acute COVID-19. Each CDR3 is given with its conserved first and last residue. D genes are given only for firm matches.

>-|TRBJ2-2|TRBV10-3
CAISAGQNKGGELFF
TGTGCCATCAGCGCGGGACAGAATAAGGGCGGGGAGCTGTTTTTT
>-|TRBJ1-1|TRBV6-5
CASSYSAFAQGEAFF
TGTGCCAGCAGTTACTCCGCTTTTGCCCAGGGTGAAGCTTTCTTT
>-|TRBJ1-2|TRBV19
CASSIGGRRYGYTF
TGTGCCAGTAGTATAGGGGGGCGCAGATATGGCTACACCTTC
>-|TRBJ1-6|TRBV5-5
CASSLGQGYNSPLHF
TGTGCCAGCAGCTTGGGGCAGGGCTATAATTCACCCCTCCACTTT
>TRBD2|TRBJ2-3|TRBV7-6
CASSPLIAGEVDTQYF
TGTGCCAGCAGCCCGCTTATAGCGGGAGAGGTAGATACGCAGTATTTT
>TRBD2|TRBJ2-1|TRBV7-6
CASSLYLAGVSYNEQFF
TGTGCCAGCAGCTTATATCTAGCGGGAGTATCCTACAATGAGCAGTTCTTC
>-|TRBJ1-2|TRBV18
CASLGTGGDGYTF
TGTGCCAGCTTAGGGACCGGAGGGGATGGCTACACCTTC
>-|TRBJ1-2|TRBV7-8
CASSLVGRGYTF
TGTGCCAGCAGCTTAGTGGGGAGGGGCTACACCTTC
>-|TRBJ1-1|TRBV19
CASSQSGYTEAFF
TGTGCCAGTAGTCAATCAGGGTACACTGAAGCTTTCTTT
>-|TRBJ1-2|TRBV18
CASSPLLGFGENYGYTF
TGTGCCAGCTCACCCCTACTGGGCTTCGGGGAGAACTATGGCTACACCTTC
>-|TRBJ1-6|TRBV3-1/TRBV3-2
CASSQETGGSGPLHF
TGTGCCAGCAGCCAAGAAACCGGGGGTTCGGGTCCCCTCCACTTT
>-|TRBJ1-2|TRBV19
CASIPTSNYGYTF
TGTGCCAGTATTCCGACAAGTAACTATGGCTACACCTTC
>-|TRBJ2-7|TRBV6-5
CASSLSPGGYEQYF
TGTGCCAGCAGTTTGTCCCCCGGAGGGTACGAGCAGTACTTC
>-|TRBJ1-1|TRBV15
CATSLEGARNTEAFF
TGTGCCACCAGCCTGGAGGGTGCGCGGAACACTGAAGCTTTCTTT
>TRBD1|TRBJ1-6|TRBV27
CASSLTGKDSPLHF
TGTGCCAGCAGTTTGACAGGGAAGGATTCACCCCTCCACTTT